This entry lists 17 T cell receptor beta chains sequenced from one sample in a study of glioma-infiltrating T cells. The iRepertoire nested amplicon-rescue multiplex PCR amplified TCR alpha and beta CDR3s from RNA. Using its own MiXCR run on the multiplex PCR reads, TCRdb lists one record per CDR3 protein. This table holds approximately 90,000 distinct CDR3 sequences, around 23% found once. Input material: glioma tissue, nonneoplastic brain tissue, or PBMCs (not recorded which). All receptors derive from a human donor with low-grade glioma or glioblastoma, undergoing nonglioma brain surgery, or in good health (not recorded which).

This clonotype was recorded many times. The CDR3 is CASSPRSTAQQYF. The DNA for the CDR3 is TGTGCCAGTAGCCCCCGGAGTACGGCTCAGCAGTACTTC. This chain uses TRBV19 with TRBJ2-7; D is uncertain. V lost 6 bases and J 8 bases, leaving 17 bases between the germline ends. Per the germline V gene, CDR1 is LNHDA and CDR2 is SQIVND (reference sequence). This CDR3 has 13 amino acids.

Regarding this clonotype: A much larger clone differs from this one at a single base, so this may be a read error. V and J are TRBV5-1 and TRBJ1-2, with no clear D. Trimming cost V 2 bases and J 7 bases, with 9 bases left between them. The CDR3 spans 12 residues. Germline-derived CDR1 and CDR2 are SGHRS and YFSETQ. The CDR3 sequence: CASSFMELGYTF. Written as DNA, the CDR3 is TGCGCCAGCAGCTTTATGGAACTTGGCTACACCTTC.

This clonotype was counted at least ten times. The chain couples TRBV25-1 to TRBJ2-1, with TRBD1 matching 7 bases. CDR1 is MGHDK and CDR2 is SYGVNS in the germline V gene. J lost 13 bases, V lost 3 bases, and 6 bases had no gene match. This CDR3 has 12 amino acids. The CDR3 is CASSDPGQYQFF. The CDR3 bases are TGTGCCAGCAGTGACCCGGGACAGTATCAGTTCTTC.

A few counts support this clonotype. The V and J genes are TRBV4-2 and TRBJ2-1; the D call may be TRBD1 or TRBD2 (5 bases each). Germline CDR1 and CDR2: LGHNA and YNFKEQ. Trimming pared 5 bases from V and 10 bases from J, leaving 18 bases between. The CDR3 is 14 residues long. The CDR3 loop reads CASSTAGTTSEQFF. In DNA, the CDR3 is TGTGCCAGCAGCACGGCCGGGACCACCTCGGAGCAGTTCTTC.

This clonotype was counted a few times. The chain carries TRBV7-2 and TRBJ1-2, with unresolved D. The V gene lost 0 bases and the J gene lost 4 bases, with 18 bases spanning the gap. The length of the CDR3 is 17 residues. Germline CDR1 and CDR2: SGHTA and FQGNSA. CDR3 DNA: TGTGCCAGCAGCTTAGCCCCTAGCCCCTCCGGGATCTATGGCTACACCTTC. It translates to CASSLAPSPSGIYGYTF.

This clonotype has a count of ten or more. The chain couples TRBV7-9 to TRBJ1-3; TRBD1 might be the D (5 bases). CDR1 is SEHNR and CDR2 is FQNEAQ in the germline V gene (reference sequence). Trimming removed 6 bases at V and 3 bases at J, with 18 bases between. The CDR3 contains 16 residues. The CDR3 DNA follows: TGTGCCAGCAGTCAGCGACAGCTTCGTTTTGGAAACACCATATATTTT. Encoded protein: CASSQRQLRFGNTIYF.

This sequence joins TRBV20-1 and TRBJ2-1, with 12 bases that match TRBD2. The V and J ends lost 6 bases and 8 bases, in that order; junction bases with no gene match: 5. The germline gives CDR1 DFQATT, CDR2 SNEGSKA (reference sequence). CDR3 length equals 13 residues. The CDR3 sequence is CSAPTSGSYEQFF. DNA of the CDR3: TGCAGTGCGCCGACTAGCGGGAGCTATGAGCAGTTCTTC.

In the case of this clonotype: This sequence may be a read error, since a much larger clone differs from it by one base. The rearrangement uses TRBV20-1 and TRBJ1-4, with D possibly being TRBD1 (6 bases). There are 17 residues in the CDR3. Germline lookup yields CDR1 DFQATT and CDR2 SNEGSKA (reference sequence). DNA of the CDR3: TGCAGTGCTACCACAGGGAGAATGCGAGGAACTAATAAAAAACTGTTTTTT. Protein sequence: CSATTGRMRGTNKKLFF.

Points on this clonotype: This may arise from a read error, as a much more abundant clone is one base away. The V gene is TRBV5-1, the J gene TRBJ1-1; 8 bases align to TRBD1. Trimming cost V 3 bases and J 6 bases; bases outside gene matches: 16. The CDR3 consists of 17 residues. Germline-derived CDR1 and CDR2 are SGHRS and YFSETQ. CDR3 sequence reads: CASSWDRTSPGDAEAFF. Written as DNA, the CDR3 is TGCGCCAGCAGCTGGGACAGGACCTCCCCGGGGGACGCTGAAGCTTTCTTT.

This clonotype was seen repeatedly, ten times or more. The CDR3 loop reads CSARDAAGGDGYTF. The CDR3 DNA reads as TGCAGTGCTAGAGATGCTGCAGGGGGAGATGGCTACACCTTC. This chain links TRBV20-1 with TRBJ1-2; 7 bases align to TRBD1. The V segment lost 0 bases and the J segment 6 bases; nucleotides outside the gene matches: 7. Germline V gene lookup returns CDR1 DFQATT and CDR2 SNEGSKA (reference sequence). This CDR3 has 14 residues.

Regarding this clonotype: A read error may produce the germline difference seen at one junction end. This chain uses TRBV20-1 with TRBJ1-2; weak D call: TRBD1 (5 bases). Germline lookup yields CDR1 DFQATT and CDR2 SNEGSKA (reference sequence). The CDR3 has 14 residues. The CDR3 DNA is TGCAGTGCTAGAGATGGGGGAGGGGTGTGTGGCTACATCTTC. Amino acids: CSARDGGGVCGYIF.

At least ten counts were recorded for this clonotype. V is TRBV6-4 and J is TRBJ2-3; D might be TRBD2 (6 bases). CDR1 is MRHNA, CDR2 SNTAGT, per germline. V lost 7 bases, J lost 2 bases, and 16 bases lay in between. The CDR3 extends over 15 amino acids. The CDR3 bases are TGTGCCAGCAAAAAGGAGGGGATCGCCACAGATACGCAGTATTTT. Its translation: CASKKEGIATDTQYF.

V usage is TRBV4-1 and J usage is TRBJ1-1, with D uncertain. The V gene lost 4 bases and the J gene lost 3 bases, with 15 bases spanning the gap. Per the germline V gene, CDR1 is MGHRA and CDR2 is YSYEKL. The CDR3 is 15 residues long. In DNA form, the CDR3 reads TGCGCCAGCAGCCTCGGCTCCAGGCCAGACACTGAAGCTTTCTTT. Amino acids: CASSLGSRPDTEAFF.

In regard to this clonotype: A clone one base away is much larger, so this may be a read error. This chain links TRBV18 with TRBJ1-1, with 8 positions matching TRBD1. The CDR3 extends over 17 amino acids. CDR1 KGHSH and CDR2 LQKENI come from the germline V gene. This chain's CDR3 is CASSPHGQGARETGAFF. The CDR3 nucleotides are TGTGCCAGCTCCCCCCACGGGCAGGGGGCGCGGGAAACTGGAGCTTTCTTT.

This clonotype was seen many times. The chain links TRBV19 to TRBJ1-1; D may be TRBD1 (6 bases). This CDR3 is 12 amino acids long. Trimming left V 3 bases short and J 8 bases short, with 10 bases between. Germline loops: CDR1 LNHDA, CDR2 SQIVND (reference sequence). The chain's CDR3 is CASSIQGTEAFF. The CDR3 DNA is TGTGCCAGTAGTATCCAGGGGACCGAAGCTTTCTTT.

This clonotype was observed a handful of times. The chain links TRBV29-1 to TRBJ2-1, with 7 positions matching TRBD2. This CDR3 is built from 12 residues. V shed 5 bases, J shed 6 bases, and the junction held 4 bases outside the gene matches. The V gene's germline CDR1 is SQVTM and CDR2 ANQGSEA. The CDR3 reads CSVTTSVNEQFF. CDR3 coding DNA: TGCAGCGTTACTACTAGCGTCAATGAGCAGTTCTTC.

In the case of this clonotype: Compared with germline, one end of the junction differs, possibly owing to a read error. The chain has TRBV10-1 and TRBJ1-2; D unclear. Germline CDR1 reads WNHNN; CDR2 reads SYGVQD (reference sequence). The CDR3 totals 12 residues. The CDR3 protein is CAGSETNYGYTF. The CDR3 DNA reads as TGCGCCGGCAGTGAAACAAACTATGGCTACACCTTC.